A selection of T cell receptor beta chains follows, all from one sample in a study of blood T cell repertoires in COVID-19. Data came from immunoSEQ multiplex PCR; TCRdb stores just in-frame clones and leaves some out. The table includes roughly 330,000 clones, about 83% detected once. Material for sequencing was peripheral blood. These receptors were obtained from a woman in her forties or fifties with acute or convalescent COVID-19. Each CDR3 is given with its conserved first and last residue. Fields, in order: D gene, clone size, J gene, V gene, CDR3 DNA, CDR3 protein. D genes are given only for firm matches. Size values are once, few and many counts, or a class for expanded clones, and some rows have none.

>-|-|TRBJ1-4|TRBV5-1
TGCGCCAGCAGCCCAGGGGCAACTAATGAAAAACTGTTTTTT
CASSPGATNEKLFF
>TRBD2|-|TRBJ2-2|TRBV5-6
TGTGCCAGCAGCGGGCGACTAAGCGGGGGGGCCCCCGGGGAGCTGTTTTTT
CASSGRLSGGAPGELFF
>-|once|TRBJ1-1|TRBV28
TGTGCCAGCCTCGACATGAACACTGAAGCTTTCTTT
CASLDMNTEAFF
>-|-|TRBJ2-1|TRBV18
TGTGCCAGCTCACCGGGGCTTAGCTCCTACAATGAGCAGTTCTTC
CASSPGLSSYNEQFF
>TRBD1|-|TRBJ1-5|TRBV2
TGTGCCAGCACCCTGGGACAGGGAGGCAATCAGCCCCAGCATTTT
CASTLGQGGNQPQHF
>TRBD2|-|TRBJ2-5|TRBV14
TGTGCCAGCAGCCAGAGGAGGGGAGCTAGCGGGTTGTACCAAGAGACCCAGTACTTC
CASSQRRGASGLYQETQYF
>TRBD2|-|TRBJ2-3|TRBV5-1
TGCGCCAGTATGACTAGCGGGGGCACAGATACGCAGTATTTT
CASMTSGGTDTQYF
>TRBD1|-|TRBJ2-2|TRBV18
TGTGCCAGCTCACGAGGACAGGAAAGTCTCGGGGAGCTGTTTTTT
CASSRGQESLGELFF
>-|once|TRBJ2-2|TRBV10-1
TGCGCCAGCAGTGGAGTTAACGGTAATCGGCTCCGGGAGACCGGGGAGCTGTTTTTT
CASSGVNGNRLRETGELFF
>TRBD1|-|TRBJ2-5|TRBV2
TGTGCCAGCAGTAGAGACAGGGGGTATGAGACCCAGTACTTC
CASSRDRGYETQYF
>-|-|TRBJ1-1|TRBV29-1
TGCAGCGTGGTCGTCAGGGGCGTGAACACTGAAGCTTTCTTT
CSVVVRGVNTEAFF
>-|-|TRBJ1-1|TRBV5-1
TGCGCCAGCAGCTTGAATACCGGAGGGACTGAAGCTTTCTTT
CASSLNTGGTEAFF
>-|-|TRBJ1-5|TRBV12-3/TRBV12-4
TGTGCCAGCCAGGGGCAGAGCAATCAGCCCCAGCATTTT
CASQGQSNQPQHF
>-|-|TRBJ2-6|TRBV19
TGTGCCAGTAGTCCATCAGGGGCCAACGTCCTGACTTTC
CASSPSGANVLTF
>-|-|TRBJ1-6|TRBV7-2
TGTGCCAGCAGCTTCCTGGGACTCTCTAGCGGTTCACCCCTCCACTTT
CASSFLGLSSGSPLHF
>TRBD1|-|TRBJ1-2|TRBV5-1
TGCGCCAGCAGTTCAGGACAGGGGGAAAACTATGGCTACACCTTC
CASSSGQGENYGYTF
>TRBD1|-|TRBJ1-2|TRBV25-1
TGTGCCAGCAGCCGACAGGGGCTCGGCTATGGCTACACCTTC
CASSRQGLGYGYTF
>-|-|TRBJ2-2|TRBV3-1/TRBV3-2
TGTGCCAGCCTGGGAGCCAGTCCCGGGGAGCTGTTTTTT
CASLGASPGELFF
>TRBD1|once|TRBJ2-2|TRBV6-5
TGTGCCAGCACCGATGACAGGGGGAACACCGGGGAGCTGTTTTTT
CASTDDRGNTGELFF
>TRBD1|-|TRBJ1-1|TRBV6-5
TGTGCCAGCAGTAGACAGGGAGGTGCCACTGAAGCTTTCTTT
CASSRQGGATEAFF
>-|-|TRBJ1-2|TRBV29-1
TGCAGCGTTGTTCCGCCCGGCTATGGCTACACCTTC
CSVVPPGYGYTF
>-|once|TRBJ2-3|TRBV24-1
TGTGCCACCAGTGATTTCGGAGCCCGGGATACGCAGTATTTT
CATSDFGARDTQYF
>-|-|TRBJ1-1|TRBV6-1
TGTGCCAGCAGTGAACACCTTGGACAGTTGAACACTGAAGCTTTCTTT
CASSEHLGQLNTEAFF
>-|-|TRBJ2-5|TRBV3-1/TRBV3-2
TGTGCCAGTAACAGGGGGGGACGGGAGACCCAGTACTTC
CASNRGGRETQYF
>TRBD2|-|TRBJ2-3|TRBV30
TGTGCCTGGAATCCCATCGGGGGGGGCGGAGATACGCAGTATTTT
CAWNPIGGGGDTQYF
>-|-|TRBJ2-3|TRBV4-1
TGCGCCAGCAGCCAAGACAGATTCACAGATACGCAGTATTTT
CASSQDRFTDTQYF
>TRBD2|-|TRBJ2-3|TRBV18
TGTGCCAGCTCACGACTAGCGGGCACAGATACGCAGTATTTT
CASSRLAGTDTQYF
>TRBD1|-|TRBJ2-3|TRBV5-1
TGCGCCAGCAGCCCGCCCGGGACAGGCACAGATACGCAGTATTTT
CASSPPGTGTDTQYF
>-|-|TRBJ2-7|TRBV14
TGTGCCAGCAGCCGAGGACACTCCTACGAGCAGTACTTC
CASSRGHSYEQYF
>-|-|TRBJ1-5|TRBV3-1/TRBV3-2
TGTGCCAGCAGCCAGGACGCGGGCAACGGCAATCAGCCCCAGCATTTT
CASSQDAGNGNQPQHF
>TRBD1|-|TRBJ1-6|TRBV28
TGTGCCAGCAGTTCGAGTACGACAGGGAGGATTTCACCCCTCCACTTT
CASSSSTTGRISPLHF
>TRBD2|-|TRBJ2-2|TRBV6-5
TGTGCCAGCAGTTACACGGCGGGAGTAAGCACCGGGGAGCTGTTTTTT
CASSYTAGVSTGELFF
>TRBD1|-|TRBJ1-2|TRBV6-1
TGTGCCAGCAGTGAAAAGGGACAGGGATATGGCTACACCTTC
CASSEKGQGYGYTF
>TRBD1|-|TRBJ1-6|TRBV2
TGTGCCAGCAGTGGGCCCCACGGGACACCAGGGGGGTATAATTCACCCCTCCACTTT
CASSGPHGTPGGYNSPLHF
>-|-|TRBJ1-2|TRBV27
TGTGCCAGCAGTTTAAGCAGGTCTAGCGGCTACACCTTC
CASSLSRSSGYTF
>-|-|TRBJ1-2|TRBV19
TGTGCCAGTAGTCGCTATTCTTATGGCTACACCTTC
CASSRYSYGYTF
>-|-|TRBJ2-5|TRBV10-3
TGTGCCATCAGCTCCACAACTGACAACCTCCAAGAGACCCAGTACTTC
CAISSTTDNLQETQYF